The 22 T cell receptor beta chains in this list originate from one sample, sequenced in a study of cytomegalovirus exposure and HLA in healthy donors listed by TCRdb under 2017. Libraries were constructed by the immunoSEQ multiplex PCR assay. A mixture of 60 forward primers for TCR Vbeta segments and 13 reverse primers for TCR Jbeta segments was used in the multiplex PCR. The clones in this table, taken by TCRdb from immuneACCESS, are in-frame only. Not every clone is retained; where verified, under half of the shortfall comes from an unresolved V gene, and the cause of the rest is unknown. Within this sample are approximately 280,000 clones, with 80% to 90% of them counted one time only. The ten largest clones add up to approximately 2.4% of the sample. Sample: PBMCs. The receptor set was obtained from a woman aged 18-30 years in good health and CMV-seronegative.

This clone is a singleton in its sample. This chain's CDR3 is CASSPGQGNEKLFF. CDR3 nucleotide sequence: TGTGCCAGCTCGCCGGGACAGGGGAATGAAAAACTGTTTTTT. The gene calls are TRBV18 and TRBJ1-4; 10 bases line up with TRBD1. V shed 6 bases and J 5 bases; nucleotides not matched to a gene: 3. This CDR3 has 14 residues. Looked up from germline, CDR1 is KGHSH and CDR2 is LQKENI. The variable domain in full, completed from reference TRBV18 and TRBJ1-4, reads NAGVMQNPRHLVRRRGQEARLRCSPMKGHSHVYWYRQLPEEGLKFMVYLQKENIIDESGMPKERFSAEFPKEGPSILRIQQVVRGDSAAYFCASSPGQGNEKLFFGSGTQLSVL.

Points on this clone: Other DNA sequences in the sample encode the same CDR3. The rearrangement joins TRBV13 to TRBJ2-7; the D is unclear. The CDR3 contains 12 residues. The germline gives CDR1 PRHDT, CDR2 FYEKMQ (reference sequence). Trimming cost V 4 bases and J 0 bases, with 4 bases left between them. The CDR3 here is CASSSSSYEQYF. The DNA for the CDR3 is TGTGCCAGCAGCTCCTCCTCCTACGAGCAGTACTTC.

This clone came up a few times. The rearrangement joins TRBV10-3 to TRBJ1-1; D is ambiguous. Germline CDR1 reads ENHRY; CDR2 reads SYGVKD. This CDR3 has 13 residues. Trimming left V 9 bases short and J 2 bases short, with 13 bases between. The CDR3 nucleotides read TGTGCCATAGGAGAGAGGGAAAACACTGAAGCTTTCTTT. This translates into CAIGERENTEAFF.

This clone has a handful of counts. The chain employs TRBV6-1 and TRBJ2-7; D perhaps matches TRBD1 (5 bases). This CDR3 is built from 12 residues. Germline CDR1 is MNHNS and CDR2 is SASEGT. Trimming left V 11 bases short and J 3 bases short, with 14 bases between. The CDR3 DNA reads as TGTGCCGGCGCAGGGTCCATCTACGAGCAGTACTTC. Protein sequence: CAGAGSIYEQYF.

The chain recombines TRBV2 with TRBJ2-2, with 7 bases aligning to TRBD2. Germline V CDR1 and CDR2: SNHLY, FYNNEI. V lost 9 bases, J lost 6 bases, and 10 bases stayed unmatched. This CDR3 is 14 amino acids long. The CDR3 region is CASRGDPSPGELFF. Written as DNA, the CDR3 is TGTGCCAGTCGGGGGGACCCCTCCCCCGGGGAGCTGTTTTTT.

CDR3 sequence reads: CSVEGYQGGSVRPRFF. DNA for the CDR3: TGCAGCGTTGAAGGATATCAGGGGGGCTCGGTGAGGCCGCGGTTCTTC. The chain is built from TRBV29-1 and TRBJ2-1; tentative D call: TRBD1 (7 bases). The germline gives CDR1 SQVTM, CDR2 ANQGSEA. V was trimmed by 1 base and J by 15 bases, leaving 28 bases between them. This CDR3 has 16 amino acids.

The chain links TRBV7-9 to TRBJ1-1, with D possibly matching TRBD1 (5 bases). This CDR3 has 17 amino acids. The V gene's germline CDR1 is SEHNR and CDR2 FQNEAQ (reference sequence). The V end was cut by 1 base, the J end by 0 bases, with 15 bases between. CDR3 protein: CASSLGWQGKMNTEAFF. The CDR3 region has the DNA TGTGCCAGCAGCTTAGGGTGGCAGGGAAAGATGAACACTGAAGCTTTCTTT.

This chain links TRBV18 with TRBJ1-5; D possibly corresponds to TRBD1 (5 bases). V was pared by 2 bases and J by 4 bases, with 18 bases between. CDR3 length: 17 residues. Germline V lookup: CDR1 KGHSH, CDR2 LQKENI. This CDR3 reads CASSPSSGVLKNQPQHF. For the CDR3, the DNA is TGTGCCAGCTCACCATCCTCGGGGGTTCTGAAAAATCAGCCCCAGCATTTT.

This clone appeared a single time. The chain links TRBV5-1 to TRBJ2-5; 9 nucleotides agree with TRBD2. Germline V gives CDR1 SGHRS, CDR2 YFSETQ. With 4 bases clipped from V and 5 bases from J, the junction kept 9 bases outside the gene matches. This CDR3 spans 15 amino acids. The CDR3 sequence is CASSPRGGFDETQYF. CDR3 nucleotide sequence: TGCGCCAGCAGCCCGCGGGGGGGCTTCGACGAGACCCAGTACTTC. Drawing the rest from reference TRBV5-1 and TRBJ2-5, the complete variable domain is KAGVTQTPRYLIKTRGQQVTLSCSPISGHRSVSWYQQTPGQGLQFLFEYFSETQRNKGNFPGRFSGRQFSNSRSEMNVSTLELGDSALYLCASSPRGGFDETQYFGPGTRLLVL.

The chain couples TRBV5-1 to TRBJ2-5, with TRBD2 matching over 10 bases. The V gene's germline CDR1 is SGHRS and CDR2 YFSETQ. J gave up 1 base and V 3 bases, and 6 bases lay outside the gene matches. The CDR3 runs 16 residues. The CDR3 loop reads CASSSQAGGAQETQYF. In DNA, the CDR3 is TGCGCCAGCAGCTCTCAAGCGGGGGGGGCCCAAGAGACCCAGTACTTC.

CDR3 sequence (DNA): TGTGCCAGCCACAACAGGGGGAACACTGAAGCTTTCTTT. Translated, it gives CASHNRGNTEAFF. This chain connects TRBV2 to TRBJ1-1; 7 bases are a match to TRBD1. Germline lookup yields CDR1 SNHLY and CDR2 FYNNEI. CDR3 length equals 13 residues. The V gene end was trimmed by 8 bases and the J gene end by 1 base; junction bases not matched to a gene: 4.

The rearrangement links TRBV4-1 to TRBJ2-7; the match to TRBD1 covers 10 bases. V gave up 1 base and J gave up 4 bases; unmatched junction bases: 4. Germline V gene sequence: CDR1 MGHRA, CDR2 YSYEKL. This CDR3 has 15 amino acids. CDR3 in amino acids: CASSQAGTGDYEQYF. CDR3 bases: TGCGCCAGCAGCCAAGCAGGGACAGGGGATTACGAGCAGTACTTC.

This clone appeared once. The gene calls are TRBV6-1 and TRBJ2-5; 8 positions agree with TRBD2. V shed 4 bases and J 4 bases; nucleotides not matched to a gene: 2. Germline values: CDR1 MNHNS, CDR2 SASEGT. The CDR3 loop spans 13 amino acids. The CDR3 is CASSGGGRETQYF. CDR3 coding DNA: TGTGCCAGCAGTGGCGGGGGGCGAGAGACCCAGTACTTC.

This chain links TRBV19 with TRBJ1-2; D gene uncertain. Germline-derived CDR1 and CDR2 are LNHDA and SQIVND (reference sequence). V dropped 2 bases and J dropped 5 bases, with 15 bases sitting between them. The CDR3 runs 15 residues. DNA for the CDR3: TGTGCCAGTAGTATAAGTCCGCTTGGGGAGTATGGCTACACCTTC. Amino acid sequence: CASSISPLGEYGYTF.

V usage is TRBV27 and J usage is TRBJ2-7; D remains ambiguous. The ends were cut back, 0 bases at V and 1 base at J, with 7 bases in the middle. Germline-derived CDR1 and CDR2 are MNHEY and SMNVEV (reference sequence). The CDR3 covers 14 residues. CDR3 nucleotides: TGTGCCAGCAGTTTATCCTCAGGATCCTACGAGCAGTACTTC. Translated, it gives CASSLSSGSYEQYF.

The CDR3 nucleotides are TGTGCCAGCAGCACCACCCGGACAGGGAACACCGGGGAGCTGTTTTTT. Residues: CASSTTRTGNTGELFF. The chain links TRBV7-3 to TRBJ2-2, with 7 bases identical to TRBD1. Trimming at V came to 5 bases and at J to 1 base, leaving 7 bases not matched to a gene. This CDR3 comprises 16 residues. Germline V CDR1 and CDR2: SGHTA, FQGTGA.

CDR3 loop: CASSLDPGYEQYF. The CDR3 nucleotides read TGCGCCAGCAGCTTGGATCCCGGCTACGAGCAGTACTTC. The chain couples TRBV5-1 to TRBJ2-7; no definite D call. V lost 0 bases, J lost 3 bases, and 7 bases lay in between. Germline V gene data show CDR1 as SGHRS and CDR2 as YFSETQ. The CDR3 loop spans 13 amino acids.

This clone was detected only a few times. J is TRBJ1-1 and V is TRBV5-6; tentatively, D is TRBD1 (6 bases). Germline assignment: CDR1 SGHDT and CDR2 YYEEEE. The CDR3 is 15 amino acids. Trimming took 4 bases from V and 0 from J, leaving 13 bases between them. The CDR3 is CASSRVGQMNTEAFF. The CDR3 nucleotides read TGTGCCAGCAGCCGGGTTGGACAGATGAACACTGAAGCTTTCTTT.

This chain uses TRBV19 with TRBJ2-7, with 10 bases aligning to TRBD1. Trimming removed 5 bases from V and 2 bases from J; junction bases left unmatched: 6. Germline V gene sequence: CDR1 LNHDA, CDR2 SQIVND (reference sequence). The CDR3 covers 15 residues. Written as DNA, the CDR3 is TGTGCCAGTAGTCTGCGACAGGGGGCGGCCTACGAGCAGTACTTC. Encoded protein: CASSLRQGAAYEQYF.

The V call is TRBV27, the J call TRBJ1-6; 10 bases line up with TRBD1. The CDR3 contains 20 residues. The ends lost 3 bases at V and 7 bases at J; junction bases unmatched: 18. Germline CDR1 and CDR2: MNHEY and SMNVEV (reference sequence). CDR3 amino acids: CASSFLGQGVMSGGNSPLHF. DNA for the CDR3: TGTGCCAGCAGTTTTTTAGGACAGGGGGTGATGTCGGGGGGGAATTCACCCCTCCACTTT.

CDR3 in DNA: TGTGCCAGCAGTGATCCCGGGGGATCTACGGCTTTCTTT. Translation gives CASSDPGGSTAFF. J is TRBJ1-1 and V is TRBV2, with a tentative D call TRBD1 (5 bases). The length of the CDR3 is 13 residues. V lost 3 bases to trimming and J lost 11 bases, with 16 bases between them. In germline, CDR1 is SNHLY, CDR2 FYNNEI. The whole variable domain, remainder taken from reference TRBV2 and TRBJ1-1, is EPEVTQTPSHQVTQMGQEVILRCVPISNHLYFYWYRQILGQKVEFLVSFYNNEISEKSEIFDDQFSVERPDGSNFTLKIRSTKLEDSAMYFCASSDPGGSTAFFGQGTRLTVV.

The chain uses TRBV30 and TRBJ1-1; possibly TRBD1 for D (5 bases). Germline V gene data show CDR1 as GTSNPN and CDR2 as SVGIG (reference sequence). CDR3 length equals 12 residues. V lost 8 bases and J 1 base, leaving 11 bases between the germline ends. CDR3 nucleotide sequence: TGTGCCGGCGGGAGGGGGAACACTGAAGCTTTCTTT. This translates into CAGGRGNTEAFF.